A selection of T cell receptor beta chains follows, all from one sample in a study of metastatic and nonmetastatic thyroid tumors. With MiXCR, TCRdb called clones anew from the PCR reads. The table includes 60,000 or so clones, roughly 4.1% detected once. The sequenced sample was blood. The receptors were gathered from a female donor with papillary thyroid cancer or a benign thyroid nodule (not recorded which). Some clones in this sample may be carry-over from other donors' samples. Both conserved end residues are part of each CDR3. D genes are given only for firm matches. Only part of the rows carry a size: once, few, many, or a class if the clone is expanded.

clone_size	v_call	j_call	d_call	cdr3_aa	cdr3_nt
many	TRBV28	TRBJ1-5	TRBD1	CASSLPGQGSNQPQHF	TGTGCCAGCAGTCTTCCTGGACAGGGAAGCAATCAGCCCCAGCATTTT
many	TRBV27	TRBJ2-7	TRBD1	CASSSKGGQSYEQYF	TGTGCCAGCAGTTCGAAAGGGGGACAGTCCTACGAGCAGTACTTC
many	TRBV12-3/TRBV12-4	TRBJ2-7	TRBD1	CASSPGQGVSYEQYF	TGTGCCAGCAGTCCCGGACAGGGAGTGTCGTACGAGCAGTACTTC
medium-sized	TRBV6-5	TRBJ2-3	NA	CASSYSISLTDTQYF	TGTGCCAGCAGTTACTCAATATCCCTCACAGATACGCAGTATTTT
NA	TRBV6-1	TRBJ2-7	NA	CASSETPFWLWQPSYEQYF	TGTGCCAGCAGTGAAACCCCGTTTTGGCTGTGGCAACCGTCCTACGAGCAGTACTTC
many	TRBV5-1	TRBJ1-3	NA	CASSLGSSGNTIYF	TGCGCCAGCAGCTTAGGATCCTCTGGAAACACCATATATTTT
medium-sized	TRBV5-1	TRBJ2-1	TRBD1	CASSRGTGGNEQFF	TGCGCCAGCAGCAGGGGGACAGGGGGCAATGAGCAGTTCTTC
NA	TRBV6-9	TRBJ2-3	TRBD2	CASSYREGASTDTQYF	TGTGCCAGCAGTTACCGGGAGGGTGCTAGCACAGATACGCAGTATTTT
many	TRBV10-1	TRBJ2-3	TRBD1	CASSGGPGQNTDTQYF	TGCGCCAGCAGTGGGGGACCGGGACAGAACACAGATACGCAGTATTTT
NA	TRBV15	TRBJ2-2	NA	CATSGSIGRGTGELFF	TGTGCCACCAGCGGATCAATCGGACGAGGCACCGGGGAGCTGTTTTTT
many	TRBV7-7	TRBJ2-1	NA	CASSLDPSSAYNEQFF	TGTGCTAGCAGCTTAGACCCGTCGAGCGCCTACAATGAGCAGTTCTTC
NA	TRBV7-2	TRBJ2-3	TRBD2	CAGGSSGASTDTQYF	TGTGCCGGGGGGTCTAGCGGGGCTAGCACAGATACGCAGTATTTT
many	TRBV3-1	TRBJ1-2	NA	CASSQEGVNYGYTF	TGTGCCAGCAGCCAAGAGGGCGTTAACTATGGCTACACCTTC
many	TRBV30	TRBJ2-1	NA	CAWSSLSGRYNEQFF	TGTGCCTGGAGTTCCTTAAGCGGACGATACAATGAGCAGTTCTTC
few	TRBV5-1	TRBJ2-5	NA	CDSMIEGRVIETQYF	TGCGACAGCATGATAGAGGGCAGGGTAATCGAGACCCAGTACTTC
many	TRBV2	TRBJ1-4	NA	CASSEVINEKLFF	TGTGCCAGCAGTGAAGTCATTAATGAAAAACTGTTTTTT
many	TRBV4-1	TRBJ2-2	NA	CASSQIGRGNTGELFF	TGCGCCAGCAGCCAGATAGGGCGCGGGAACACCGGGGAGCTGTTTTTT
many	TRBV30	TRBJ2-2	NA	CAWRLQNTGELFF	TGTGCCTGGAGGCTCCAAAACACCGGGGAGCTGTTTTTT
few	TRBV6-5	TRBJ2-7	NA	CASSYRANLGQSASYEQYF	TGTGCCAGCAGTTACCGGGCTAACCTGGGGCAGTCGGCCTCCTACGAGCAGTACTTC
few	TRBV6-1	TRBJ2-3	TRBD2	CASSESGASGQLQFTDTQYF	TGTGCCAGCAGTGAATCGGGGGCTAGCGGGCAACTTCAATTCACAGATACGCAGTATTTT
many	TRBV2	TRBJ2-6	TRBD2	CASSMTSGRAHSGANVLTF	TGTGCCAGCAGCATGACTAGCGGGAGGGCCCACTCTGGGGCCAACGTCCTGACTTTC
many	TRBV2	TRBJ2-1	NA	CASSVGGAGPSYNEQFF	TGTGCCAGCAGTGTCGGAGGGGCGGGGCCAAGCTACAATGAGCAGTTCTTC
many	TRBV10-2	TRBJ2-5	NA	CASARVVQETQYF	TGCGCCAGTGCCCGGGTGGTCCAAGAGACCCAGTACTTC
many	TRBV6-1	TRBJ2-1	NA	CTSSRDNNEQFF	TGTACCAGCAGTCGGGACAACAATGAGCAGTTCTTC
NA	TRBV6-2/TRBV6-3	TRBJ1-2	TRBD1	CASKDRGHYYGYTF	TGTGCCAGCAAGGACAGGGGGCACTACTATGGCTACACCTTC
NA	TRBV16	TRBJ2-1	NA	CASSQVQGQFF	TGTGCCAGCAGCCAAGTACAGGGGCAGTTCTTC
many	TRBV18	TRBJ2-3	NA	CASSPGLTDTQYF	TGTGCCAGCTCACCCGGACTCACAGATACGCAGTATTTT
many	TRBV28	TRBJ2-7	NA	CASSSKYEQYF	TGTGCCAGCAGTTCAAAATACGAGCAGTACTTC
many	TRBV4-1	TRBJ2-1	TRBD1	CASSQDLGQGLSNEQFF	TGCGCCAGCAGCCAAGATCTCGGACAGGGGCTTAGCAATGAGCAGTTCTTC
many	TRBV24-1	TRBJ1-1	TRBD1	CATSDSARGRTEAFF	TGTGCCACCAGTGATTCGGCCAGGGGGCGGACTGAAGCTTTCTTT
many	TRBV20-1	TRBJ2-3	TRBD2	CSAETLAGVTDTQYF	TGCAGTGCTGAAACCCTAGCGGGAGTCACAGATACGCAGTATTTT
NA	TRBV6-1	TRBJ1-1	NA	CASSERDNTEAFF	TGTGCCAGCAGTGAGCGGGACAACACTGAAGCTTTCTTT
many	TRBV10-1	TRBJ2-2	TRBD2	CASSNSWGGRIGELFF	TGCGCCAGCAGTAACTCGTGGGGCGGGAGGATCGGGGAGCTGTTTTTT
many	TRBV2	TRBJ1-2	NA	CASSRGTNYGYTF	TGTGCCAGCAGTCGCGGGACAAACTATGGCTACACCTTC
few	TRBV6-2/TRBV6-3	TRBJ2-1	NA	CASSRSENYNEQFF	TGTGCCAGCAGTCGGAGCGAGAACTACAATGAGCAGTTCTTC
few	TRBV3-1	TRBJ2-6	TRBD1	CASSQVTGAFSGANVLTF	TGTGCCAGCAGCCAAGTGACAGGGGCATTTTCTGGGGCCAACGTCCTGACTTTC
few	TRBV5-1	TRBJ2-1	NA	CASGPVPWTTGGNEQFF	TGCGCCAGCGGCCCCGTCCCCTGGACGACCGGCGGCAATGAGCAGTTCTTC
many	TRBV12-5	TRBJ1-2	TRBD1	CASGLGQADGYTF	TGTGCTAGTGGTTTAGGACAGGCTGATGGCTACACCTTC
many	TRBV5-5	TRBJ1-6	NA	CASSLDTGNSPLHF	TGTGCCAGCAGTCTCGACACGGGAAATTCACCCCTCCACTTT
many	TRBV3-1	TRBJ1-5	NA	CASSQDPGEVRPQHF	TGTGCCAGCAGCCAAGATCCGGGGGAAGTAAGGCCCCAGCATTTT